This TCR beta chain was identified in a study of T cell repertoires in cytomegalovirus infection. Overall study: Public TCR beta signature analysis indicated the presence of both CMV infection and matching HLA type.

There are 19 residues in the CDR3. Germline-derived CDR1 and CDR2 are SEHNR and FQNEAQ (reference sequence). Trimming removed 1 base at V and 3 bases at J, with 23 bases between. General observations from the study: CMV-specific HLA-C-restricted TCR beta clonotypes dominated the ex vivo response. CMV carriers with the relevant HLA were identified by cumulative public TCR beta family frequency.

TCRdb reprocessed the reads via MiXCR and lists one record per CDR3 protein. The sample carries 150,000 to 200,000 distinct CDR3 sequences, approximately 19% recorded once. Comments on this clonotype: Antigen unknown.

This chain uses TRBV7-9 with TRBJ2-3, with a tentative D call TRBD2 (6 bases). The sequenced material came from PBMCs. This TCR was sampled from a human donor in good health (CMV status not recorded). Some clones in this sample may be carry-over from other donors' samples. This chain's CDR3 is CASSLGPYRAPRGTDTQYF. DNA for the CDR3: TGTGCCAGCAGCTTAGGACCCTATCGGGCTCCGCGGGGTACAGATACGCAGTATTTT.